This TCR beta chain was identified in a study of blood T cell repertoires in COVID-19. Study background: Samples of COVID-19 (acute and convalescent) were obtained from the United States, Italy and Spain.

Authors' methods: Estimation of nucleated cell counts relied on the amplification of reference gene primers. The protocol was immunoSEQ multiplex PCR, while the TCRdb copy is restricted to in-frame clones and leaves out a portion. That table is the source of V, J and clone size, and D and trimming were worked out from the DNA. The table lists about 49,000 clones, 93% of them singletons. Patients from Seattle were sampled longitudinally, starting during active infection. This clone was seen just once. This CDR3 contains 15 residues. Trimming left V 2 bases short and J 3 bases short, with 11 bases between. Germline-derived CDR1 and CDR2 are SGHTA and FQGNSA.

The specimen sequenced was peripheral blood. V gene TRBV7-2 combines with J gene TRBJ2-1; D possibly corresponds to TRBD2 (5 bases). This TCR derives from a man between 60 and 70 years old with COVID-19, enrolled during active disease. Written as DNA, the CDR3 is TGTGCCAGCAGCTTACGGCGGGTAAGCTACAATGAGCAGTTCTTC. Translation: CASSLRRVSYNEQFF.